Reported below is one T cell receptor (beta chain). The antigen is undetermined. The record originates from a study of post-analysis software for immune sequencing data. Each TCR beta cDNA library carried unique molecular identifiers. One entry per CDR3 protein, called by TCRdb with MiXCR from the PCR reads. The sample lists more than 500,000 distinct CDR3 sequences; approximately 31% were seen once. The CDR3 covers 15 residues. Germline CDR1 and CDR2: MNHEY and SVGAGI. V was clipped by 8 bases and J by 1 base, with 15 bases between them. Regarding the study as a whole: Four to six TRBV segments, including TRBV5-6, TRBV5-1 and TRBV20-1, were more frequent in patients than controls.

The chain links TRBV6-5 to TRBJ2-1; tentatively, D is TRBD2 (7 bases). This clonotype was obtained from a girl under 18 with multiple sclerosis. The sequencing sample was made of blood. CDR3: CASDRRGPSYNEQFF. The CDR3, as DNA: TGTGCCAGCGATAGGCGGGGGCCATCCTACAATGAGCAGTTCTTC.